This TCR beta chain was sequenced during a study of T cells in Graves' hyperthyroidism and ophthalmopathy. The investigators amplified TCR beta CDR3 regions from RNA transcripts. HTBI primers were used for first-round RT-PCR of the TCR CDR3. TCRdb recomputed calls from the multiplex PCR reads with MiXCR, one row per CDR3 protein. The sample gives hundreds of thousands of distinct CDR3 sequences, roughly 24% of which show up once; around 11% is in the top ten. Trimming pared 1 base from V and 6 bases from J, leaving 19 bases between. The germline V gene has CDR1 MNHEY and CDR2 SMNVEV (reference sequence). This CDR3 spans 17 amino acids. In this sample, this clonotype turned up many times.

Source material: blood. This chain links TRBV27 with TRBJ1-5; maybe TRBD1 (5 bases). The source is a woman aged 25 to 39 with Graves' ophthalmopathy. CDR3 protein: CASSLYALMGGGQPQHF. CDR3 coding DNA: TGTGCCAGCAGTTTATACGCGTTAATGGGCGGGGGTCAGCCCCAGCATTTT.